This T cell receptor beta chain was recovered during a study of CD8 T cells in Susac syndrome. CDR3 length equals 14 residues. Trimming cost V 4 bases and J 2 bases; bases outside gene matches: 5. The germline V gene encodes CDR1 LNHDA and CDR2 SQIVND (reference sequence). A quantity of about 0.5 to 1 ug RNA underwent reverse transcription using random hexamers. Multiplex immunoSEQ PCR targeted 54 Vbeta and 13 Jbeta TCR beta segments. TCRdb ran MiXCR on the immunoSEQ multiplex PCR reads and lists one entry per CDR3 protein. The data contain almost 450,000 distinct CDR3 sequences, about 85% of them seen just once; the ten biggest clones take up 0.09% to 0.15%. The authors negatively isolated CD8+ and CD4+ T cells and FACS-enriched TEMRA cells.

The receptor was isolated from a human donor with multiple sclerosis. V usage is TRBV19 and J usage is TRBJ2-7; TRBD1 matches at 7 bases. The sequencing input was CD8+ T cells from PBMCs. The CDR3: CASSTSGQTYEQYF. The CDR3, as DNA: TGTGCCAGTAGTACCTCGGGACAGACCTACGAGCAGTACTTC.